This T cell receptor (beta chain) was recorded in a study of CD8 T cells in Susac syndrome. This CDR3 region has 16 residues. Looked up from germline, CDR1 is SGHTA and CDR2 is FQGTGA. Deletions cut 1 base from V and 4 bases from J, with 14 bases between. An input of roughly 0.5 to 1 ug of RNA was subjected to reverse transcription using random hexamers. TCRdb used MiXCR to reprocess the immunoSEQ multiplex PCR reads, holding one entry per CDR3 protein. The sample has 150,000 to 190,000 distinct CDR3 sequences, just under 97% seen once. This sequence was found in a human donor with multiple sclerosis. Sequenced material: CD8+ T cells from PBMCs. This sequence joins TRBV7-3 and TRBJ2-1; D is uncertain. In DNA form, the CDR3 reads TGTGCCAGCAGCTTAAGTCCGTCCACCCTTTACAATGAGCAGTTCTTC. Its translation: CASSLSPSTLYNEQFF.